What follows describes a single TCR beta chain. The target antigen is unknown. The germline V gene encodes CDR1 SQVTM and CDR2 ANQGSEA. CDR3 length equals 14 residues. V was pared by 7 bases and J by 6 bases, with 9 bases of the junction left unmatched. These donors were members of the roughly 110-subject validation cohort, a group separate from the approximately 670-subject first cohort. The table came from immunoSEQ multiplex PCR; TCRdb's copy has only in-frame clones and leaves some out. The data show approximately 180,000 clones, 86% seen once. These data come from a study of cytomegalovirus exposure and HLA in healthy donors. About the research overall: The 95 to 150 validation repertoires used the same platform as the approximately 700 first-cohort repertoires, a later analysis reported. Study-level results: TCR beta chains numbering 164 were designated cytomegalovirus-associated.

The gene calls are TRBV29-1 and TRBJ2-2, with 9 bases fitting TRBD1. The specimen was PBMCs. The TCR originated in a woman under 30 in good health and CMV-seronegative. CDR3 sequence (DNA): TGCAGCGGTAAAGACAGGGGGGCCGCCGGGGAGCTGTTTTTT. The encoded protein is CSGKDRGAAGELFF.